This passage covers 17 T cell receptor beta chains from one sample sequenced in a study of T cell changes during pregnancy in multiple sclerosis. Clones were read by immunoSEQ multiplex PCR, and TCRdb kept only the in-frame ones, dropping some. The sample holds roughly 80,000 clones, roughly 93% seen once. Material: peripheral blood, obtained in the second trimester of pregnancy. The source is a female donor with multiple sclerosis, enrolled in a pregnancy study.

This chain joins TRBV19 and TRBJ1-5; 7 bases line up with TRBD1. Germline V lookup: CDR1 LNHDA, CDR2 SQIVND (reference sequence). The trim removed 1 base at V and 7 bases at J, leaving 7 bases unmatched. The CDR3 is 15 residues long. In DNA form, the CDR3 reads TGTGCCAGTAGTATAGGTAGACAGGGAAGGCAGCCCCAGCATTTT. This sequence encodes CASSIGRQGRQPQHF.

V and J are TRBV25-1 and TRBJ1-1, with 10 bases fitting TRBD1. Germline-derived CDR1 and CDR2 are MGHDK and SYGVNS. The junction had 20 bases not matched to a gene; V was cut back by 7 bases and J by 6 bases. The CDR3 has 18 residues. This CDR3 reads CASTPGPGQGRKYAEAFF. Written as DNA, the CDR3 is TGTGCCAGCACTCCAGGCCCGGGACAGGGGCGAAAATATGCTGAAGCTTTCTTT.

The chain combines TRBV27 with TRBJ1-2; D remains unclear. Germline loops: CDR1 MNHEY, CDR2 SMNVEV (reference sequence). The V end was cut by 2 bases, the J end by 4 bases, with 11 bases between. This CDR3 region has 14 residues. The CDR3 is CASSLRQEGYGYTF. CDR3 coding DNA: TGTGCCAGCAGTTTAAGGCAGGAGGGCTATGGCTACACCTTC.

In its sample, this clone was seen once. The rearrangement joins TRBV29-1 to TRBJ2-7, with TRBD1 as a possible D gene (6 bases). This CDR3 has 12 residues. Germline-derived CDR1 and CDR2 are SQVTM and ANQGSEA. V gave up 7 bases and J gave up 3 bases, with 13 bases separating them. CDR3 sequence: CSAELQGYEQYF. CDR3 coding DNA: TGCAGCGCCGAACTACAGGGCTACGAGCAGTACTTC.

The J gene is TRBJ2-2, the V gene TRBV18; 7 bases align to TRBD1. CDR1 KGHSH and CDR2 LQKENI come from the germline V gene. The CDR3 runs 20 residues. The junction had 19 bases not matched to a gene; V was cut back by 3 bases and J by 3 bases. CDR3 loop: CASSPNLLAPGQRYTGELFF. As DNA, the CDR3 is TGTGCCAGCTCACCGAATCTCCTGGCCCCGGGACAGCGCTACACCGGGGAGCTGTTTTTT.

The J gene is TRBJ2-1, the V gene TRBV29-1, with 14 positions matching TRBD2. V was clipped by 6 bases and J by 6 bases; unmatched bases: 4. Per the germline V gene, CDR1 is SQVTM and CDR2 is ANQGSEA. The length of the CDR3 is 14 residues. The CDR3 DNA follows: TGCAGCGTGGGACTAGCGGGGGCCCCCAATGAGCAGTTCTTC. It is translated as CSVGLAGAPNEQFF.

The V gene is TRBV7-9, the J gene TRBJ1-6; 7 nucleotides line up with TRBD1. With V trimmed by 1 base and J by 4 bases, 4 bases remained unmatched. There are 16 residues in the CDR3. Germline V lookup: CDR1 SEHNR, CDR2 FQNEAQ (reference sequence). In DNA, the CDR3 is TGTGCCAGCAGCTTAGGAAAGACAGGGTATAATTCACCCCTCCACTTT. It specifies CASSLGKTGYNSPLHF.

V usage is TRBV6-4 and J usage is TRBJ2-7, with 11 bases that match TRBD1. V lost 0 bases, J lost 3 bases, and 1 base stayed unmatched. The germline V gene has CDR1 MRHNA and CDR2 SNTAGT. CDR3 length: 15 amino acids. CDR3 residues: CASSDSGTGGYEQYF. Here the CDR3 DNA reads TGTGCCAGCAGTGACTCCGGGACAGGGGGCTACGAGCAGTACTTC.

The rearrangement joins TRBV27 to TRBJ2-7; 9 nucleotides match TRBD2. Trimming removed 3 bases from V and 10 bases from J; junction bases left unmatched: 7. Germline CDR1 reads MNHEY; CDR2 reads SMNVEV (reference sequence). The CDR3 spans 13 residues. DNA for the CDR3: TGTGCCAGCAGTTTTGCGGGGGGGGATTTTCAGTACTTC. Encoded protein: CASSFAGGDFQYF.

CDR3 sequence: CASSELSGQANEKLFF. The CDR3 coding sequence is TGTGCCAGCAGTGAACTTTCGGGACAGGCTAATGAAAAACTGTTTTTT. The chain recombines TRBV6-4 with TRBJ1-4; TRBD1 matches 8 bases. The CDR3 sequence is 16 residues long. The trim removed 3 bases at V and 3 bases at J, leaving 6 bases unmatched. Per germline, CDR1 MRHNA and CDR2 SNTAGT.

The V and J genes are TRBV5-1 and TRBJ1-4, with D possibly matching TRBD1 (6 bases). The CDR3 is 15 residues long. The germline V and J ends were trimmed by 4 bases and 0 bases, with 10 bases remaining between them. Germline V gene sequence: CDR1 SGHRS, CDR2 YFSETQ. The CDR3 sequence is CASSQGKATNEKLFF. The CDR3 region has the DNA TGCGCCAGCAGCCAGGGGAAAGCAACTAATGAAAAACTGTTTTTT.

The chain uses TRBV19 and TRBJ1-1; 8 bases align to TRBD1. The germline V gene encodes CDR1 LNHDA and CDR2 SQIVND (reference sequence). The CDR3 has 14 residues. V was pared by 5 bases and J by 4 bases, with 6 bases of the junction left unmatched. CDR3 DNA sequence: TGTGCCAGTAGTGCCGGACAGGGCCCCACTGAAGCTTTCTTT. Amino acids: CASSAGQGPTEAFF.

This clone was recorded once. The chain is built from TRBV7-9 and TRBJ2-3; 8 bases line up with TRBD1. The CDR3 covers 14 residues. V lost 5 bases and J lost 4; bases outside the gene matches: 5. Germline CDR1 and CDR2: SEHNR and FQNEAQ (reference sequence). The CDR3 is CASSARQGSDTQYF. The CDR3 DNA is TGTGCCAGCAGCGCACGACAGGGGTCAGATACGCAGTATTTT.

CDR3: CASSLSGTNTEAFF. The CDR3 bases are TGCGCCAGCAGCTTGTCAGGGACAAACACTGAAGCTTTCTTT. V is TRBV5-1 and J is TRBJ1-1; D possibly corresponds to TRBD1 (6 bases). Between the trimmed V and J ends, which lost 1 base and 2 bases, there was a span of 9 bases. Looked up from germline, CDR1 is SGHRS and CDR2 is YFSETQ. CDR3 length equals 14 residues.

J is TRBJ1-6 and V is TRBV27, with a possible D match to TRBD1 (5 bases). From germline, CDR1 is MNHEY and CDR2 SMNVEV (reference sequence). This CDR3 contains 16 residues. V lost 5 bases and J 6 bases, leaving 17 bases between the germline ends. The CDR3 region has the DNA TGTGCCAGCAGTCTCAAACCGGGACTCGTTAATTCACCCCTCCACTTT. The encoded protein is CASSLKPGLVNSPLHF.

This rearrangement joins TRBV6-5 to TRBJ1-2; TRBD1 matches at 7 bases. V dropped 9 bases and J dropped 7; count of bases not matched to a gene: 5. This CDR3 contains 11 residues. Per the germline V gene, CDR1 is MNHEY and CDR2 is SVGAGI. CDR3 sequence (DNA): TGTGCCAGTTTGGGACAGCTTGGCTACACCTTC. Translated: CASLGQLGYTF.

This clone was observed once. The CDR3: CASSLDRVISPLHF. In DNA form, the CDR3 reads TGTGCCAGCAGCTTGGACAGGGTTATCTCACCCCTCCACTTT. The gene calls are TRBV5-6 and TRBJ1-6, with D tentatively TRBD1 (6 bases). The germline V gene encodes CDR1 SGHDT and CDR2 YYEEEE. The CDR3 runs 14 residues. The V end was cut by 0 bases, the J end by 10 bases, with 11 bases between. Full variable domain (outside the CDR3, taken from reference TRBV5-6 and TRBJ1-6): DAGVTQSPTHLIKTRGQQVTLRCSPKSGHDTVSWYQQALGQGPQFIFQYYEEEERQRGNFPDRFSGHQFPNYSSELNVNALLLGDSALYLCASSLDRVISPLHFGNGTRLTVT.